This TCR beta chain was documented in a study of OX40 agonist ivuxolimab in advanced cancers. Study background: Intravenous ivuxolimab at 0.01 to 10 mg/kg was given to patients every 2 weeks.

Sequencing used immunoSEQ multiplex PCR; TCRdb keeps in-frame clones, though not all of them. The table lists about 17,000 clones, about four fifths of them singletons. Turning to this clone: Its antigen is not identified.

Germline V gene lookup returns CDR1 LGHNA and CDR2 YNFKEQ. The junction had 5 bases not matched to a gene; V was cut back by 3 bases and J by 0 bases. This CDR3 region has 18 residues. General study points: Both CD4+ and CD8+ T cell populations in blood had undergone clonal expansion by week 6 at 0.1 to 3.0 mg/kg. Expanded clones tended on average to be more numerous among CD8+ T cells than CD4+.

This chain uses TRBV4-2 with TRBJ2-3; 14 bases fit TRBD2. This sequence originates from an adult with an advanced solid tumor such as melanoma, head and neck, liver or kidney cancer. Sequenced here: CD4+ or CD8+ T cells sorted from blood, sampled in a trial of the OX40 agonist ivuxolimab. CDR3 nucleotides: TGTGCCAGCAGCCAGCCGGGACTAGCGGGAGATAGCACAGATACGCAGTATTTT. Translating gives CASSQPGLAGDSTDTQYF.